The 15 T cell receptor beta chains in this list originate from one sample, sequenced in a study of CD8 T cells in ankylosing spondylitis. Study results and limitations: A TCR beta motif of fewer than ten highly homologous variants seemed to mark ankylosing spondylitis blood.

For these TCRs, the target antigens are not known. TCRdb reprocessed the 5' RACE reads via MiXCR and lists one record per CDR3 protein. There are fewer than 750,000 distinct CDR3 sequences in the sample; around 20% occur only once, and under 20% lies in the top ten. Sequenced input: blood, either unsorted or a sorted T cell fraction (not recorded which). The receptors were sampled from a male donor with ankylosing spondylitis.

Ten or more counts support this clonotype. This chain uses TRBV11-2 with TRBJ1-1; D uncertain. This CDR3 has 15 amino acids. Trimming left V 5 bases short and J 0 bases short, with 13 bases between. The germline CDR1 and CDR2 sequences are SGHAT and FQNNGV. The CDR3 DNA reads TGTGCCAGCAGCCCCCCCCGGGGTATGAACACTGAAGCTTTCTTT. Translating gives CASSPPRGMNTEAFF.

CDR3 loop: CASSLRTASGNTIYF. DNA for the CDR3: TGTGCCAGCAGCTTAAGGACGGCCTCCGGCAACACCATATATTTT. The V gene is TRBV7-6, the J gene TRBJ1-3; D is undetermined. CDR1 and CDR2 (germline): SGHVS, FNYEAQ. The germline V and J ends were trimmed by 2 bases and 7 bases, with 15 bases remaining between them. This CDR3 has 15 residues.

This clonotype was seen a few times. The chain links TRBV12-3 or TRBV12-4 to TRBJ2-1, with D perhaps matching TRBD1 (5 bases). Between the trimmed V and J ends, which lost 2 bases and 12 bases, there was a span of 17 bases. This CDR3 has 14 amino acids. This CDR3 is CASSLQVGGQGQFF. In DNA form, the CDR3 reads TGTGCCAGCAGTTTACAAGTTGGCGGCCAGGGGCAGTTCTTC.

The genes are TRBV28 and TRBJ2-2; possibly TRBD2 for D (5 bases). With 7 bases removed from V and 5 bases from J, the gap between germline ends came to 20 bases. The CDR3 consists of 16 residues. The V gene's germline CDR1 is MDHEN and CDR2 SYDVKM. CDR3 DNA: TGTGCCAGCACCCCCGGCGGCCTAGCTTTGACCGGGGAGCTGTTTTTT. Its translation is CASTPGGLALTGELFF.

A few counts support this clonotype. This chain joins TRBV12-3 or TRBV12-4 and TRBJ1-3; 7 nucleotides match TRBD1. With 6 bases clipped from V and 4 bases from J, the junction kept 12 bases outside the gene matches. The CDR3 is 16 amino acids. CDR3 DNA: TGTGCCAGCAGAGATCACAGGGGCAGGAGCGGAAACACCATATATTTT. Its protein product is CASRDHRGRSGNTIYF.

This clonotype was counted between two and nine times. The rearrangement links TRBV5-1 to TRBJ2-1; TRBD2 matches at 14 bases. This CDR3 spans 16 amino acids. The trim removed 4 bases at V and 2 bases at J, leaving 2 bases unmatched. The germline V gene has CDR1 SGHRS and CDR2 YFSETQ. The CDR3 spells CASSRTSGGTYNEQFF. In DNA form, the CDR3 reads TGCGCCAGCAGCAGGACTAGCGGGGGGACCTACAATGAGCAGTTCTTC.

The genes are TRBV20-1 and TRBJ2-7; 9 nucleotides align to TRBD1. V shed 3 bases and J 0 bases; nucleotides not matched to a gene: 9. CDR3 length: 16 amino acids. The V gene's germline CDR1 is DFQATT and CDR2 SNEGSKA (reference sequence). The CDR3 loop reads CSARGTGSQYSYEQYF. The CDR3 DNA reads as TGCAGTGCTAGGGGGACAGGGTCTCAGTACTCCTACGAGCAGTACTTC.

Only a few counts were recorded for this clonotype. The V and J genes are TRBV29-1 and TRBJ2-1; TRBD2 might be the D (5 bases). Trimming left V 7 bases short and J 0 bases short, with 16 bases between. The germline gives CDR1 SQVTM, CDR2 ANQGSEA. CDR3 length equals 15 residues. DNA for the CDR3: TGCAGCGGCTACGGGATCTCGAGCTCCTACAATGAGCAGTTCTTC. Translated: CSGYGISSSYNEQFF.

The CDR3: CASSPPGVTTDTQYF. For the CDR3, the DNA is TGTGCCAGCAGTCCCCCGGGAGTAACCACAGATACGCAGTATTTT. The chain employs TRBV11-1 and TRBJ2-3; possibly TRBD2 for D (6 bases). Trimming took off 6 bases at V and 2 bases at J, with 15 bases between the two ends. This CDR3 region has 15 residues. The germline V gene has CDR1 SGHAT and CDR2 FQDESV (reference sequence).

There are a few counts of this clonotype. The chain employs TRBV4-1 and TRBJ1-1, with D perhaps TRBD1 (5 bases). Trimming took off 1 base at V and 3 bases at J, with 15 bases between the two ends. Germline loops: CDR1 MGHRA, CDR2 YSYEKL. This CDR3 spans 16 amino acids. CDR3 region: CASSQGGRGADTEAFF. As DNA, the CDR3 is TGCGCCAGCAGCCAAGGGGGGAGGGGTGCGGACACTGAAGCTTTCTTT.

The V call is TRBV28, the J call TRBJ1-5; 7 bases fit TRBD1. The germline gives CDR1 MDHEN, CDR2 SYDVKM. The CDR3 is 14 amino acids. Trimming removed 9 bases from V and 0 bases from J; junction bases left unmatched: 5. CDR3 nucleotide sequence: TGTGCCAGAAGGACAGGTCCTAGCAATCAGCCCCAGCATTTT. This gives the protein CARRTGPSNQPQHF.

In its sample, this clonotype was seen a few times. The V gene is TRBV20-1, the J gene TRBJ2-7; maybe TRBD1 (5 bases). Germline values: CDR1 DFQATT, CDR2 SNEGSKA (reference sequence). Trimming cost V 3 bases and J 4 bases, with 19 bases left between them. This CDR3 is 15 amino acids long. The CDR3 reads CSARPLRQTVYEQYF. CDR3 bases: TGCAGTGCTAGGCCCCTACGACAGACAGTTTACGAGCAGTACTTC.

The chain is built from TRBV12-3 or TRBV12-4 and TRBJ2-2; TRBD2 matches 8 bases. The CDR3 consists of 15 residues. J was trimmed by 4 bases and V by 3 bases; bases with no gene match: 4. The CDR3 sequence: CASSFVGGATGELFF. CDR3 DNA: TGTGCCAGCAGTTTTGTCGGGGGGGCCACCGGGGAGCTGTTTTTT.

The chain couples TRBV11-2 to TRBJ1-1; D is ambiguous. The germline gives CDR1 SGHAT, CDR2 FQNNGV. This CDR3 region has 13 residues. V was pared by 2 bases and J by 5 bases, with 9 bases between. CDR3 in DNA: TGTGCCAGCAGCTTAATCAGAAGGACTGAAGCTTTCTTT. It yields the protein CASSLIRRTEAFF.

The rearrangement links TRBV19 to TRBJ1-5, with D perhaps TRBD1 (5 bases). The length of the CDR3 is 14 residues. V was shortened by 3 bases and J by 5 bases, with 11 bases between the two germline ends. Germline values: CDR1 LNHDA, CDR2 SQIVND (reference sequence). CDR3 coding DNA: TGTGCCAGTAGTATGAGGTGGGGGGATCAGCCCCAGCATTTT. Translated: CASSMRWGDQPQHF. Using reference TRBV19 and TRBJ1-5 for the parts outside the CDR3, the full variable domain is DGGITQSPKYLFRKEGQNVTLSCEQNLNHDAMYWYRQDPGQGLRLIYYSQIVNDFQKGDIAEGYSVSREKKESFPLTVTSAQKNPTAFYLCASSMRWGDQPQHFGDGTRLSIL.